These T cell receptor beta chains were read from a single sample in a study of T cell responses to AZD1222 COVID-19 vaccine. Some clones are missing from TCRdb's copy, which holds only in-frame ones; the method was immunoSEQ multiplex PCR. The table includes about 85,000 clones, just over 85% detected once. Specimen: peripheral blood, collected on day 0 of MenACWY control vaccination. These receptors all come from an adult in good health. Each CDR3 is given with its conserved first and last residue. Fields, in order: clone size, V gene, J gene, D gene, CDR3 protein, CDR3 DNA. The D gene is left open where the match is weak. Expanded clones are given a class, and other clones once, few, many or no size at all.

.	TRBV29-1	TRBJ1-1	.	CSVGGQGSMNTEAFF	TGCAGCGTGGGTGGGCAGGGGAGTATGAACACTGAAGCTTTCTTT
.	TRBV19	TRBJ1-2	.	CASSIDLVTWSSGYTF	TGTGCCAGTAGTATAGATCTCGTGACGTGGTCATCGGGCTACACCTTC
few	TRBV7-3	TRBJ1-6	.	CASSLNGGYNSPLHF	TGTGCCAGCAGCTTAAATGGGGGGTACAATTCACCCCTCCACTTT
.	TRBV5-1	TRBJ1-1	TRBD1	CASSQDPQGANTEAFF	TGCGCCAGCAGTCAAGACCCTCAGGGGGCGAACACTGAAGCTTTCTTT
.	TRBV7-7	TRBJ2-3	TRBD1	CASSLALSDRGTDTQYF	TGTGCCAGCAGCTTAGCCTTGAGTGACAGGGGCACAGATACGCAGTATTTT
.	TRBV3-1/TRBV3-2	TRBJ2-2	TRBD2	CASSQGTSGGPLETGELFF	TGTGCCAGCAGCCAAGGGACTAGCGGGGGGCCGTTGGAGACCGGGGAGCTGTTTTTT
.	TRBV5-1	TRBJ1-1	TRBD1	CASSSTGNGMNTEAFF	TGCGCCAGCAGCTCGACAGGGAATGGGATGAACACTGAAGCTTTCTTT
.	TRBV19	TRBJ1-5	.	CASSMVGQNQPQHF	TGTGCCAGTAGTATGGTGGGGCAGAATCAGCCCCAGCATTTT
.	TRBV5-1	TRBJ1-3	.	CASSLSPPTQLSGNTIYF	TGCGCCAGCAGCTTGTCACCGCCAACCCAACTCTCGGGAAACACCATATATTTT
.	TRBV24-1	TRBJ2-2	.	CATSDRVGANTGELFF	TGTGCCACCAGTGATAGGGTGGGGGCGAACACCGGGGAGCTGTTTTTT
.	TRBV19	TRBJ1-1	.	CASSTGMNTEAFF	TGTGCCAGTAGTACCGGAATGAACACTGAAGCTTTCTTT
.	TRBV6-6	TRBJ1-2	.	CASSPTVPNYGYTF	TGTGCCAGCAGCCCGACAGTACCTAACTATGGCTACACCTTC
.	TRBV28	TRBJ2-7	TRBD1	CASRTGALSSYEQYF	TGTGCCAGCAGAACAGGGGCCCTCAGCTCCTACGAGCAGTACTTC
.	TRBV10-2	TRBJ2-3	TRBD1	CASSKGARSTDTQYF	TGCGCCAGCAGTAAGGGGGCGCGGAGCACAGATACGCAGTATTTT
.	TRBV7-9	TRBJ1-2	.	CASSLNPNDGWIYGYTF	TGTGCCAGCAGCTTAAACCCTAATGACGGGTGGATCTATGGCTACACCTTC
.	TRBV19	TRBJ2-1	TRBD1	CASSTYTPGQGSYNEQFF	TGTGCCAGTAGTACCTACACCCCGGGACAGGGATCCTACAATGAGCAGTTCTTC
few	TRBV9	TRBJ1-2	.	CASSQRNYGYTF	TGTGCCAGCAGCCAACGTAACTATGGCTACACCTTC
.	TRBV5-4	TRBJ2-7	.	CASSPRDWVPYEQYF	TGTGCCAGCAGCCCGAGAGACTGGGTTCCCTACGAGCAGTACTTC
once	TRBV12-3/TRBV12-4	TRBJ2-3	.	CASGSTDTQYF	TGTGCCAGCGGCAGTACAGATACGCAGTATTTT
.	TRBV24-1	TRBJ2-3	.	CATSPGVTDTQYF	TGTGCCACCAGCCCGGGGGTTACAGATACGCAGTATTTT
.	TRBV7-2	TRBJ2-7	.	CASSYGGPGEQYF	TGTGCCAGCAGCTACGGGGGGCCTGGCGAGCAGTACTTC
.	TRBV9	TRBJ1-2	.	CASSVDLLTNGGGYTF	TGTGCCAGCAGCGTAGACCTACTGACCAACGGGGGTGGCTACACCTTC
many	TRBV3-1/TRBV3-2	TRBJ2-3	.	CASKEEGARDTQYF	TGTGCCAGCAAGGAGGAGGGGGCTAGGGATACGCAGTATTTT
.	TRBV5-1	TRBJ2-7	.	CASSPGTGGPRYEQYF	TGCGCCAGCAGCCCGGGGACGGGGGGCCCACGCTACGAGCAGTACTTC
.	TRBV29-1	TRBJ1-3	TRBD1	CSARDSESSGNTIYF	TGCAGCGCTAGGGACAGCGAAAGCTCTGGAAACACCATATATTTT
.	TRBV19	TRBJ1-1	.	CASPTTVNTEAFF	TGTGCCAGTCCGACGACAGTTAACACTGAAGCTTTCTTT
few	TRBV2	TRBJ2-2	.	CASSADANTGELFF	TGTGCCAGCAGTGCCGACGCGAACACCGGGGAGCTGTTTTTT
few	TRBV13	TRBJ2-7	.	CASSSGRPQYF	TGTGCCAGCAGCTCGGGACGGCCGCAGTACTTC
.	TRBV2	TRBJ1-2	.	CASSDRQAYGYTF	TGTGCCAGCAGTGATCGGCAGGCCTATGGCTACACCTTC
.	TRBV4-2	TRBJ1-2	.	CASSQAGVKDYGYTF	TGTGCCAGCAGCCAAGCCGGGGTTAAGGACTATGGCTACACCTTC
.	TRBV12-3/TRBV12-4	TRBJ2-7	TRBD2	CASSLSGGGEQYF	TGTGCCAGCAGTTTATCGGGGGGAGGCGAGCAGTACTTC
.	TRBV5-1	TRBJ1-4	.	CASSLDWGEKLFF	TGCGCCAGCAGCTTGGACTGGGGGGAAAAACTGTTTTTT
.	TRBV19	TRBJ1-5	.	CASSRTGYSNQPQHF	TGTGCCAGTAGTCGGACGGGTTATAGCAATCAGCCCCAGCATTTT
.	TRBV13	TRBJ2-2	.	CASSLRRGAGELFF	TGTGCCAGCAGCTTGCGGCGAGGGGCCGGGGAGCTGTTTTTT
.	TRBV5-6	TRBJ1-5	.	CASSLGDGPQHF	TGTGCCAGCAGCTTGGGGGACGGGCCCCAGCATTTT
.	TRBV3-1/TRBV3-2	TRBJ2-1	TRBD2	CASSRLDGAGGNYNEQFF	TGTGCCAGCAGCCGCCTGGATGGAGCGGGGGGTAACTACAATGAGCAGTTCTTC
few	TRBV3-1/TRBV3-2	TRBJ2-7	TRBD2	CASSPAGAKTYEQYF	TGTGCCAGCAGCCCAGCGGGGGCGAAAACCTACGAGCAGTACTTC
.	TRBV7-9	TRBJ1-2	.	CASSLGGLYGYTF	TGTGCCAGCAGCTTGGGAGGGCTCTATGGCTACACCTTC
once	TRBV6-6	TRBJ1-6	.	CASSYSGPDRDSPLHF	TGTGCCAGCAGTTACTCAGGGCCCGATCGGGATTCACCCCTCCACTTT
.	TRBV3-1/TRBV3-2	TRBJ2-7	.	CASSQDMRGGQYF	TGTGCCAGCAGCCAAGATATGAGGGGTGGTCAGTACTTC
.	TRBV14	TRBJ1-3	TRBD1	CASSRTGIGNTIYF	TGTGCCAGCAGCCGGACAGGGATTGGAAACACCATATATTTT
.	TRBV5-1	TRBJ2-3	.	CASSGQLAGASTDTQYF	TGCGCCAGCAGCGGACAACTCGCCGGGGCTTCCACAGATACGCAGTATTTT
.	TRBV5-4	TRBJ1-2	.	CASSLGLGGQNYGYTF	TGTGCCAGCAGCTTGGGACTCGGCGGACAAAACTATGGCTACACCTTC
medium-sized	TRBV30	TRBJ2-2	.	CAWSRGDTGELFF	TGTGCCTGGAGTAGGGGTGACACCGGGGAGCTGTTTTTT
.	TRBV18	TRBJ2-2	TRBD1	CASSPAGGEPGELFF	TGTGCCAGCTCACCAGCAGGGGGCGAACCCGGGGAGCTGTTTTTT
.	TRBV30	TRBJ2-5	TRBD1	CAWSSTRTGALETQYF	TGTGCCTGGAGTTCTACTCGGACAGGAGCACTGGAGACCCAGTACTTC
.	TRBV18	TRBJ1-1	.	CASSPRENTEAFF	TGTGCCAGCTCACCGAGGGAGAACACTGAAGCTTTCTTT
.	TRBV6-1	TRBJ2-3	.	CASREGLSTWPDTQYF	TGTGCCAGCAGAGAAGGACTTTCGACGTGGCCAGATACGCAGTATTTT
.	TRBV27	TRBJ1-1	TRBD1	CASSWGTGVGRSEAFF	TGTGCCAGCAGTTGGGGGACAGGGGTCGGACGCTCTGAAGCTTTCTTT
.	TRBV5-4	TRBJ1-2	TRBD1	CASSPGGDRYGYTF	TGTGCCAGCAGCCCAGGGGGGGACCGCTATGGCTACACCTTC
.	TRBV6-2/TRBV6-3	TRBJ1-3	.	CASSYSGASSGNTIYF	TGTGCCAGCAGTTACTCGGGGGCAAGCTCTGGAAACACCATATATTTT
.	TRBV19	TRBJ2-3	TRBD2	CASSISRTRPDTQYF	TGTGCCAGTAGTATATCTCGGACTAGGCCCGATACGCAGTATTTT
.	TRBV5-3	TRBJ2-2	TRBD1	CARSVDRGTGELFF	TGTGCCAGAAGCGTAGACAGGGGCACCGGGGAGCTGTTTTTT